This TCR beta chain was captured in a study of shared clonotypes between healthy human individuals. About the research overall: The donor group consisted of a couple of women and a few men, aged 18 to 49. Per donor, CD8 memory used one plate, CD8 naive used two, CD4 memory used three and CD4 naive used three.

Assay: immunoSEQ multiplex PCR; the TCRdb copy retains only in-frame clones and omits some. The repertoire has over 1.5 million clones, 98% of them found once; the top ten carry around 0.47%. With regard to this clone: As yet, its antigen is unknown.

Findings and caveats of the study: The study found roughly 5% of naive CD4 clonotypes shared across four donors.

The origin of this receptor is a man aged 25-45 years in good health. Specimen: naive CD4+ T cells sorted from blood. Subset in this sample: CD45RA+ positively selected.

In DNA form, the CDR3 reads TGTGCCAGCAGCTCCCACAGGGGGTTGGGTCTGAGCTCTGGAAACACCATATATTTT. Protein sequence: CASSSHRGLGLSSGNTIYF. The V call is TRBV7-6, the J call TRBJ1-3, with 8 bases lining up with TRBD1. Trimming took 4 bases from V and 0 from J; bases not matched to a gene: 14. The CDR3 loop spans 19 amino acids. Germline values: CDR1 SGHVS, CDR2 FNYEAQ.